This T cell receptor (beta chain) was found in a study of Graves' ophthalmopathy and Graves' hyperthyroidism. Turning to the study itself: No treatment had been given when peripheral blood was collected at initial diagnosis.

The sequenced template was RNA, covering the TCR beta CDR3 region. First-round RT-PCR with HTBI primers preceded a second-round multiplex PCR. One entry per CDR3 protein, called by TCRdb with MiXCR from the multiplex PCR reads. Of 660,000 or so distinct CDR3 sequences listed, roughly 39% are singletons. Regarding the study as a whole: A majority of expanded thyroid clonotypes exceeding 0.001 frequency were likewise present in blood.

This clonotype was observed many times. The antigen is unknown. Germline CDR1 SGHRS, CDR2 YFSETQ. J lost 2 bases, V lost 6 bases, and 8 bases had no gene match. This CDR3 spans 15 amino acids. The sample was peripheral blood. This sequence originates from an adult man with Graves' ophthalmopathy. V gene TRBV5-1 combines with J gene TRBJ2-7, with 10 positions matching TRBD1. DNA for the CDR3: TGCGCCAGCACCCGCTCCGGGACAGGGGCCTACGAGCAGTACTTC. Protein product: CASTRSGTGAYEQYF.